This entry lists 16 T cell receptor beta chains sequenced from one sample in a study of response to subunit inactivated influenza vaccine. Each CDR3 protein gets one entry after TCRdb re-called the RT-PCR reads with MiXCR. The data contain about 700,000 distinct CDR3 sequences, 14% of them singletons. The sequencing here drew on PBMCs from blood, taken less than 15 days before vaccination. These receptors came from a man in his fifties or sixties who received an inactivated influenza vaccine.

The genes are TRBV15 and TRBJ1-5; D might be TRBD1 (5 bases). Germline CDR1 and CDR2: LNHNV and YYDKDF (reference sequence). Trimming took off 1 base at V and 0 bases at J, with 13 bases between the two ends. CDR3 length equals 17 residues. In DNA form, the CDR3 reads TGTGCCACCAGCAGAGGACTTGGGGGGTATAGCAATCAGCCCCAGCATTTT. Its protein product is CATSRGLGGYSNQPQHF.

V usage is TRBV5-1 and J usage is TRBJ2-3; possibly TRBD2 for D (5 bases). The germline CDR1 and CDR2 sequences are SGHRS and YFSETQ. The CDR3 contains 15 residues. Trimming removed 3 bases at V and 0 bases at J, with 11 bases between. This chain's CDR3 is CASSYDGISTDTQYF. The CDR3, as DNA: TGCGCCAGCAGCTACGACGGGATTAGCACAGATACGCAGTATTTT.

This sequence joins TRBV6-2 or TRBV6-3 and TRBJ2-3; D unresolved. CDR1 and CDR2 from the germline V gene are MNHEY and SVGEGT. This CDR3 has 12 residues. V lost 3 bases to trimming and J lost 5 bases, with 6 bases between them. The CDR3 sequence is CASSYQGDTQYF. CDR3 DNA: TGTGCCAGCAGTTATCAAGGAGATACGCAGTATTTT.

J is TRBJ1-1 and V is TRBV3-1; no clear D gene. Trimming shortened V by 4 bases and J by 0 bases, and 9 bases separated the two germline ends. This CDR3 spans 14 amino acids. Germline V gene data show CDR1 as LGHDT and CDR2 as YNNKEL (reference sequence). The CDR3 region is CASSPSEVNTEAFF. The DNA of the CDR3 is TGTGCCAGCAGCCCGAGTGAAGTGAACACTGAAGCTTTCTTT. The variable domain in full, with the rest retrieved from reference TRBV3-1 and TRBJ1-1, is DTAVSQTPKYLVTQMGNDKSIKCEQNLGHDTMYWYKQDSKKFLKIMFSYNNKELIINETVPNRFSPKSPDKAHLNLHINSLELGDSAVYFCASSPSEVNTEAFFGQGTRLTVV.

A few counts support this clonotype. The rearrangement links TRBV14 to TRBJ2-7; D remains unclear. The CDR3 runs to 15 residues. Germline CDR1 SGHDN, CDR2 FVKESK. The V end was cut by 1 base, the J end by 6 bases, with 16 bases between. The DNA of the CDR3 is TGTGCCAGCAGCCAAGCGGGTCATGTCAACCGCGAGCAGTACTTC. Translating gives CASSQAGHVNREQYF.

This clonotype showed up just a few times. This chain joins TRBV24-1 and TRBJ2-7; D is uncertain. Trimming cost V 0 bases and J 11 bases, with 16 bases left between them. This CDR3 has 14 residues. Germline CDR1 KGHDR, CDR2 SFDVKD. The CDR3 DNA sequence: TGTGCCACCAGTGATTTGGTTCAGGCCCTCCCGAAGTACTTC. It translates to CATSDLVQALPKYF.

This clonotype was recorded a few times. The V gene is TRBV10-3, the J gene TRBJ1-1, with TRBD1 as a possible D gene (6 bases). Germline-derived CDR1 and CDR2 are ENHRY and SYGVKD. With 8 bases removed from V and 1 base from J, the gap between germline ends came to 17 bases. The CDR3 runs to 15 residues. CDR3 coding DNA: TGTGCCATCGGGGGGCACAGGGTGGGGAACACTGAAGCTTTCTTT. It is translated as CAIGGHRVGNTEAFF.

The chain recombines TRBV2 with TRBJ1-5, with D possibly being TRBD1 (6 bases). The CDR3 length is 15 residues. Trimming removed 3 bases at V and 2 bases at J, with 11 bases between. Germline lookup yields CDR1 SNHLY and CDR2 FYNNEI. CDR3 in amino acids: CASSDTGFGNQPQHF. The CDR3 DNA is TGTGCCAGCAGTGACACAGGGTTTGGCAATCAGCCCCAGCATTTT.

This clonotype was counted only a few times. J is TRBJ2-2 and V is TRBV25-1; D call uncertain. The CDR3 is 16 residues long. Germline V lookup: CDR1 MGHDK, CDR2 SYGVNS. Deletions cut 6 bases from V and 0 bases from J, with 14 bases between. CDR3 in DNA: TGTGCCAGCAGCGACGCTAGTGGGACGAACACCGGGGAGCTGTTTTTT. This codes for CASSDASGTNTGELFF.

This clonotype has a handful of counts. The rearrangement joins TRBV10-3 to TRBJ2-4, with a weak D call TRBD2 (6 bases). The CDR3 extends over 17 amino acids. Per the germline V gene, CDR1 is ENHRY and CDR2 is SYGVKD. V lost 0 bases and J lost 5, with 17 bases in between. In DNA, the CDR3 is TGTGCCATCAGTGAGTCGTACTTTAGGGGAGGCCAAAACATTCAGTACTTC. This codes for CAISESYFRGGQNIQYF.

This clonotype showed up just a few times. The chain joins TRBV6-1 to TRBJ2-1; D assignment may be TRBD1 or TRBD2 (6 bases each). This CDR3 has 14 amino acids. With 6 bases removed from V and 6 bases from J, the gap between germline ends came to 15 bases. CDR1 and CDR2 (germline): MNHNS, SASEGT. CDR3 amino acids: CASSGGHKSNEQFF. In nucleotides, the CDR3 is TGTGCCAGCAGCGGGGGCCACAAGTCCAATGAGCAGTTCTTC.

This clonotype was counted only a few times. This may arise from a read error, as a much more abundant clone is one base away. V gene TRBV9 combines with J gene TRBJ2-7; D possibly corresponds to TRBD1 (6 bases). This CDR3 has 12 residues. Germline CDR1 and CDR2: SGDLS and YYNGEE. Deletions cut 0 bases from V and 6 bases from J, with 7 bases between. The CDR3 coding sequence is TGTGCCAGCAGCGTAGGAGGGGGCGAGCAGTACTTC. This sequence encodes CASSVGGGEQYF.

This clonotype was seen only a few times. The V and J genes are TRBV29-1 and TRBJ2-3; 14 bases are shared with TRBD2. With V trimmed by 7 bases and J by 3 bases, 9 bases remained unmatched. The germline CDR1 and CDR2 sequences are SQVTM and ANQGSEA. CDR3 length: 16 amino acids. CDR3 DNA sequence: TGCAGCGAATTCCCGACTAGCGGGAGGGATACAGATACGCAGTATTTT. This translates into CSEFPTSGRDTDTQYF.

This clonotype appeared once. CDR3 residues: CSARGDGTYEQYF. In nucleotides, the CDR3 is TGCAGTGCTAGAGGGGACGGGACCTACGAGCAGTACTTC. The chain couples TRBV20-1 to TRBJ2-7, with D possibly called TRBD1 or TRBD2 (5 bases each). CDR3 length: 13 residues. Between the trimmed V and J ends, which lost 1 base and 2 bases, there was a span of 9 bases. CDR1 and CDR2 from the germline V gene are DFQATT and SNEGSKA (reference sequence).

This clonotype has a handful of counts. The chain is built from TRBV19 and TRBJ1-1; 8 bases are shared with TRBD1. CDR1 and CDR2 (germline): LNHDA, SQIVND (reference sequence). CDR3 length equals 13 residues. After removal of 5 bases from V and 7 bases from J, the junction contained 6 bases not matched to a gene. The CDR3 sequence is CASSAGQGYEAFF. The CDR3 region has the DNA TGTGCCAGTAGTGCCGGACAGGGCTATGAAGCTTTCTTT.

The chain uses TRBV13 and TRBJ2-3, with D unresolved. Between the trimmed V and J ends, which lost 5 bases and 4 bases, there was a span of 13 bases. Germline CDR1 reads PRHDT; CDR2 reads FYEKMQ (reference sequence). This CDR3 comprises 14 residues. The CDR3 coding sequence is TGTGCCAGCAGCGCCGGCCCGAGCGCAGATACGCAGTATTTT. Translation: CASSAGPSADTQYF.